The next 10 T cell receptor beta chains were all read from a single sample in a study of T-cell reconstitution after alpha-beta-depleted transplantation in children. As it was prepared, the TCRbeta library received unique molecular identifiers. TCRdb used MiXCR to reprocess the PCR reads, holding one entry per CDR3 protein. Of 200,000 to 250,000 distinct CDR3 sequences listed, approximately 24% were seen once; the top ten hold around 4.8%. The input for sequencing was PBMCs, mostly from graft donor cells, taken 360 days after TCRalphabeta/CD19-depleted stem cell transplant. The receptor source for this set is a female patient aged 2 to 10 who had a stem cell transplant for congenital amegakaryocytic thrombocytopenia, so the T cells may come from the graft donor.

This clonotype was observed a few times. The chain employs TRBV11-3 and TRBJ1-2, with D unresolved. Germline V gives CDR1 SGHNT, CDR2 YENEEA. The CDR3 has 13 residues. V was shortened by 1 base and J by 2 bases, with 5 bases between the two germline ends. The DNA for the CDR3 is TGTGCCAGCAGCTTAGGGGAGAACTATGGCTACACCTTC. Translated, it gives CASSLGENYGYTF. Full variable domain (rest looked up from reference TRBV11-3 and TRBJ1-2): EAGVVQSPRYKIIEKKQPVAFWCNPISGHNTLYWYLQNLGQGPELLIRYENEEAVDDSQLPKDRFSAERLKGVDSTLKIQPAELGDSAVYLCASSLGENYGYTFGSGTRLTVV.

This clonotype was detected only a few times. CDR3 nucleotide sequence: TGTGCCAGCAGCCGCACAACTGGCACTGAAGCTTTCTTT. This sequence encodes CASSRTTGTEAFF. The chain has TRBV12-3 or TRBV12-4 and TRBJ1-1; no definite D call. V was cut by 6 bases and J by 4 bases, with 12 bases left in between. This CDR3 has 13 amino acids.

The chain couples TRBV7-2 to TRBJ1-1; 7 nucleotides match TRBD1. The CDR3 loop spans 14 amino acids. Trimming cost V 5 bases and J 0 bases; bases outside gene matches: 3. Looked up from germline, CDR1 is SGHTA and CDR2 is FQGNSA. The CDR3 coding sequence is TGTGCCAGCAGCCGGACAGGAGTGAACACTGAAGCTTTCTTT. Encoded protein: CASSRTGVNTEAFF.

The V call is TRBV28, the J call TRBJ1-1; 7 positions agree with TRBD1. The V gene end was trimmed by 7 bases and the J gene end by 1 base; junction bases not matched to a gene: 9. Germline CDR1 MDHEN, CDR2 SYDVKM. The CDR3 spans 15 residues. CDR3 region: CASKRRTGWNTEAFF. CDR3 nucleotide sequence: TGTGCCAGCAAGCGGAGGACAGGTTGGAACACTGAAGCTTTCTTT. Full variable domain (remainder filled in from reference TRBV28 and TRBJ1-1): DVKVTQSSRYLVKRTGEKVFLECVQDMDHENMFWYRQDPGLGLRLIYFSYDVKMKEKGDIPEGYSVSREKKERFSLILESASTNQTSMYLCASKRRTGWNTEAFFGQGTRLTVV.

V usage is TRBV20-1 and J usage is TRBJ1-6; unclear D gene. CDR1 and CDR2 from the germline V gene are DFQATT and SNEGSKA (reference sequence). V shed 7 bases and J shed 3 bases, with 16 bases lying between them. There are 15 residues in the CDR3. CDR3 region: CSVASVEGYNSPLHF. In DNA, the CDR3 is TGCAGTGTTGCCAGCGTTGAGGGCTATAATTCACCCCTCCACTTT.

V usage is TRBV29-1 and J usage is TRBJ2-3; 7 bases match TRBD2. Germline CDR1 reads SQVTM; CDR2 reads ANQGSEA. V lost 1 base to trimming and J lost 4 bases; unmatched junction nucleotides: 5. The CDR3 has 14 amino acids. The CDR3 DNA is TGCAGCGTTGAAGCCGCCCGGGGGGCAGATACGCAGTATTTT. This translates into CSVEAARGADTQYF.

The chain is built from TRBV5-1 and TRBJ1-5, with D hard to call. Germline V lookup: CDR1 SGHRS, CDR2 YFSETQ. The CDR3 is 14 residues long. With 4 bases removed from V and 6 bases from J, the gap between germline ends came to 14 bases. As DNA, the CDR3 is TGCGCCAGCAGCCTAGACCCGGAGGGTCAGCCCCAGCATTTT. Translation: CASSLDPEGQPQHF.

This clonotype occurred a few times. The V gene is TRBV4-2, the J gene TRBJ2-7, with D perhaps matching TRBD1 (6 bases). The CDR3 contains 14 residues. Per germline, CDR1 LGHNA and CDR2 YNFKEQ. Trimming pared 1 base from V and 3 bases from J, leaving 10 bases between. This CDR3 is CASSQGTAGYEQYF. The CDR3 DNA follows: TGTGCCAGCAGCCAAGGGACAGCTGGCTACGAGCAGTACTTC.

The chain combines TRBV20-1 with TRBJ2-1; 8 nucleotides line up with TRBD2. The CDR3 sequence is 15 residues long. V lost 2 bases to trimming and J lost 7 bases; unmatched junction nucleotides: 10. From germline, CDR1 is DFQATT and CDR2 SNEGSKA (reference sequence). CDR3 residues: CSARSGFGGRNEQFF. CDR3 in DNA: TGCAGTGCTAGATCCGGCTTCGGCGGGAGGAATGAGCAGTTCTTC.

This rearrangement joins TRBV5-1 to TRBJ1-1; TRBD1 is a possible D gene (5 bases). Trimming shortened V by 5 bases and J by 0 bases, and 8 bases separated the two germline ends. This CDR3 has 13 residues. Germline CDR1 is SGHRS and CDR2 is YFSETQ. CDR3 in DNA: TGCGCCAGCAGGACAGCAATGAACACTGAAGCTTTCTTT. Translating it yields CASRTAMNTEAFF.